The present T cell receptor (beta chain) was sequenced within a study of follicular helper T cells after annual influenza vaccination. In the study overall: Some donors were sampled over the 2013-2014, 2014-2015 and 2015-2016 vaccinations. Study-level results: Successive annual vaccinations recalled a recurrent oligoclonal ICOS+CD38+ cTfh response with influenza-specific clonotypes. Rare clonotypes were missed; only about 10-23% of cells gave TCRB. Plasmablast frequency change correlated with clonality change in ICOS+CD38+ cTfh.

This clone was recorded a few times. Its antigen is unidentified. Some clones are missing from TCRdb's copy, which holds only in-frame ones; the method was immunoSEQ multiplex PCR. Of more than 9,500 clones listed, roughly 80% are singletons. Stated time point: 2015-2016 season, pre-vaccination. The CDR3 is made up of 16 amino acids. Between the trimmed V and J ends, which lost 5 bases and 0 bases, there was a span of 13 bases. Germline CDR1 reads SNHLY; CDR2 reads FYNNEI. The starting material was CXCR5+ CD38- circulating T follicular helper cells from blood, obtained on the day of influenza vaccination. Subset of the sample: circulating Tfh, non-naive CD4+CXCR5+PD-1+ (ICOS+CD38+ or ICOS-CD38-). This clonotype was obtained from an adult who received the influenza vaccine. The V gene is TRBV2, the J gene TRBJ2-2; possibly TRBD1 for D (7 bases). The CDR3 DNA is TGTGCCAGCAGTTCCCAGGGGGGCGCGAACACCGGGGAGCTGTTTTTT. Residues: CASSSQGGANTGELFF.